These 15 T cell receptor beta chains originate from one sample sequenced in a study of blood T cell repertoires in COVID-19 (dated by TCRdb to about 2020). The library was built by means of the immunoSEQ multiplex PCR assay. TCRdb stores this immuneACCESS table with in-frame sequences only. Part of the clones is absent; in the studies checked, under half of the shortfall reflects unresolved V genes, and no reason is known for the rest. The sample yields 150,000 to 160,000 clones; roughly 88% were counted once. Just over 9.5% of the sample lies in the top ten. Specimen: peripheral blood. The receptors derive from a woman aged 45-59 years with acute or convalescent COVID-19.

The rearrangement joins TRBV29-1 to TRBJ2-7, with 7 positions matching TRBD2. The trim removed 4 bases at V and 6 bases at J, leaving 3 bases unmatched. CDR3 length: 11 amino acids. Germline V lookup: CDR1 SQVTM, CDR2 ANQGSEA. CDR3 bases: TGCAGCGTTGGGGGGAGGGGCGAGCAGTACTTC. Translation: CSVGGRGEQYF.

V usage is TRBV19 and J usage is TRBJ2-2, with D hard to call. V was cut by 4 bases and J by 2 bases, with 5 bases left in between. This CDR3 contains 13 residues. Germline CDR1 reads LNHDA; CDR2 reads SQIVND (reference sequence). CDR3 sequence: CASSTSNTGELFF. CDR3 DNA: TGTGCCAGTAGTACTTCCAACACCGGGGAGCTGTTTTTT.

This clone has ten or more counts. The chain recombines TRBV6-1 with TRBJ1-6; possibly TRBD1 for D (5 bases). The CDR3 sequence is 16 residues long. Looked up from germline, CDR1 is MNHNS and CDR2 is SASEGT. Deletions cut 6 bases from V and 7 bases from J, with 19 bases between. This CDR3 is CASSETGRGENSPLHF. CDR3 sequence (DNA): TGTGCCAGCAGCGAAACGGGGAGGGGCGAGAATTCACCCCTCCACTTT.

This rearrangement joins TRBV18 to TRBJ2-5; tentative D call: TRBD2 (5 bases). The germline gives CDR1 KGHSH, CDR2 LQKENI. V shed 0 bases and J shed 2 bases, with 10 bases lying between them. The CDR3 is 15 residues long. CDR3 DNA: TGTGCCAGCTCACCACCATCAAGCGGACAAGAGACCCAGTACTTC. Protein sequence: CASSPPSSGQETQYF. The variable domain in full, completed from reference TRBV18 and TRBJ2-5, reads NAGVMQNPRHLVRRRGQEARLRCSPMKGHSHVYWYRQLPEEGLKFMVYLQKENIIDESGMPKERFSAEFPKEGPSILRIQQVVRGDSAAYFCASSPPSSGQETQYFGPGTRLLVL.

The chain carries TRBV5-1 and TRBJ2-1; weak D call: TRBD2 (5 bases). The V gene lost 4 bases and the J gene lost 5 bases, with 16 bases spanning the gap. Germline lookup yields CDR1 SGHRS and CDR2 YFSETQ. There are 15 residues in the CDR3. The CDR3 region has the DNA TGCGCCAGCAGCCCCCGGGCCGAAGCGGACAATGAGCAGTTCTTC. Amino acids: CASSPRAEADNEQFF.

J is TRBJ1-3 and V is TRBV12-3 or TRBV12-4, with unresolved D. Trimming stripped 3 bases from V and 4 bases from J, with 7 bases between. The CDR3 length is 13 residues. CDR3 sequence: CASSFREGNTIYF. CDR3 bases: TGTGCCAGCAGTTTTAGGGAGGGAAACACCATATATTTT.

V is TRBV5-6 and J is TRBJ1-1; D unclear. CDR3 size: 14 residues. V was cut by 4 bases and J by 10 bases, with 20 bases left in between. CDR1 and CDR2 (germline): SGHDT, YYEEEE. CDR3 loop: CASSPSFNTATAFF. In DNA, the CDR3 is TGTGCCAGCAGCCCAAGTTTCAATACAGCTACAGCTTTCTTT.

The genes are TRBV9 and TRBJ1-2; 7 nucleotides line up with TRBD1. V lost 1 base, J lost 3 bases, and 3 bases stayed unmatched. The length of the CDR3 is 14 residues. Germline V gives CDR1 SGDLS, CDR2 YYNGEE. CDR3 residues: CASSVHTGDYGYTF. Here the CDR3 DNA reads TGTGCCAGCAGCGTACATACAGGGGACTATGGCTACACCTTC. The variable domain in full, completed from reference TRBV9 and TRBJ1-2, reads DSGVTQTPKHLITATGQRVTLRCSPRSGDLSVYWYQQSLDQGLQFLIQYYNGEERAKGNILERFSAQQFPDLHSELNLSSLELGDSALYFCASSVHTGDYGYTFGSGTRLTVV.

V usage is TRBV5-5 and J usage is TRBJ2-3; tentatively, D is TRBD2 (5 bases). V was shortened by 2 bases and J by 2 bases, with 12 bases between the two germline ends. The CDR3 is made up of 15 amino acids. CDR1 is SGHKS and CDR2 is YYEKEE in the germline V gene (reference sequence). The DNA for the CDR3 is TGTGCCAGCAGCTTCATCGGGATGAACACAGATACGCAGTATTTT. Its protein is CASSFIGMNTDTQYF.

The table lists this clone with a count of one. V usage is TRBV19 and J usage is TRBJ2-3, with 16 bases fitting TRBD2. Germline-derived CDR1 and CDR2 are LNHDA and SQIVND (reference sequence). The length of the CDR3 is 14 residues. J gave up 4 bases and V 11 bases, and 3 bases lay outside the gene matches. The chain's CDR3 is CAGTSGGAADTQYF. As DNA, the CDR3 is TGTGCCGGGACTAGCGGGGGGGCGGCAGATACGCAGTATTTT.

This clone was picked up a small number of times. This sequence joins TRBV11-1 and TRBJ2-7; 7 bases match TRBD2. The CDR3 consists of 15 residues. Trimming removed 4 bases from V and 0 bases from J; junction bases left unmatched: 6. CDR1 SGHAT and CDR2 FQDESV come from the germline V gene (reference sequence). In nucleotides, the CDR3 is TGTGCCAGCAGCTCCCCAAGCGGGGCCTCCTACGAGCAGTACTTC. This encodes CASSSPSGASYEQYF.

This chain connects TRBV7-9 to TRBJ2-7, with a possible D match to TRBD2 (6 bases). Trimming left V 10 bases short and J 3 bases short, with 13 bases between. The CDR3 length is 12 residues. The germline V gene encodes CDR1 SEHNR and CDR2 FQNEAQ (reference sequence). The CDR3, as DNA: TGTGCCACCGGACGCGGGGTCTACGAGCAGTACTTC. Protein sequence: CATGRGVYEQYF.

The rearrangement uses TRBV7-6 and TRBJ1-1; D remains ambiguous. The length of the CDR3 is 14 residues. CDR1 and CDR2 (germline): SGHVS, FNYEAQ. With 1 base removed from V and 0 bases from J, the gap between germline ends came to 6 bases. The chain's CDR3 is CASSLGPLNTEAFF. The CDR3 coding sequence is TGTGCCAGCAGCTTAGGGCCTTTGAACACTGAAGCTTTCTTT.

This clone came up a few times. This sequence joins TRBV14 and TRBJ1-2; 9 bases map to TRBD1. The CDR3 covers 15 residues. After removal of 1 base from V and 7 bases from J, the junction contained 7 bases not matched to a gene. Looked up from germline, CDR1 is SGHDN and CDR2 is FVKESK. CDR3 nucleotide sequence: TGTGCCAGCAGCCAAGTGGCGGGACAGGGCGGTGGCTACACCTTC. The encoded protein is CASSQVAGQGGGYTF.

The chain employs TRBV6-5 and TRBJ2-3, with a possible D match to TRBD2 (6 bases). The CDR3 has 13 amino acids. V was trimmed by 6 bases and J by 8 bases, leaving 15 bases between them. The germline V gene has CDR1 MNHEY and CDR2 SVGAGI. The CDR3 loop reads CASRLAGSGTQYF. The CDR3 nucleotides are TGTGCCAGCAGGCTTGCCGGGAGTGGTACGCAGTATTTT.